Listed here are 30 T cell receptor beta chains from one sample, sequenced in a study of B cell selection in AIRE deficiency. Data came from immunoSEQ multiplex PCR; TCRdb stores just in-frame clones and leaves some out. There are tens of thousands of clones in the sample; about 92% occur only once, and around 1.1% lies in the top ten. The regulatory T cell sort gate was CD4+CD25hiCD127low/negative. Sequencing used CD4+CD25+ Tregs sorted from PBMCs. Receptors were obtained from a human donor in good health.

The chain is built from TRBV19 and TRBJ2-7, with D tentatively TRBD1 (5 bases). CDR3 length: 13 residues. Trimming took off 3 bases at V and 3 bases at J, with 9 bases between the two ends. CDR1 is LNHDA and CDR2 is SQIVND in the germline V gene (reference sequence). CDR3 bases: TGTGCCAGTAGTATTCAGGGTAGCTACGAGCAGTACTTC. As protein: CASSIQGSYEQYF.

This clone was observed a single time. V is TRBV29-1 and J is TRBJ2-7, with TRBD1 matching over 9 bases. CDR1 and CDR2 from the germline V gene are SQVTM and ANQGSEA. V trimming: 5 bases; J trimming: 6 bases; junction bases outside the gene matches: 11. This CDR3 is 14 amino acids long. CDR3 in amino acids: CSVTGGQGPLEQYF. The CDR3 nucleotides are TGCAGCGTTACGGGGGGACAGGGCCCACTCGAGCAGTACTTC.

The chain carries TRBV6-6 and TRBJ2-1, with 7 bases identical to TRBD2. The CDR3 has 14 amino acids. Germline lookup yields CDR1 MNHNY and CDR2 SVGAGI (reference sequence). V lost 0 bases and J lost 6; bases outside the gene matches: 2. The CDR3 sequence is CASSYSTGGNEQFF. The CDR3 DNA follows: TGTGCCAGCAGTTACTCGACGGGGGGCAATGAGCAGTTCTTC.

This clone was observed a few times. The rearrangement links TRBV14 to TRBJ1-2; 7 bases agree with TRBD1. The CDR3 consists of 15 residues. Germline loops: CDR1 SGHDN, CDR2 FVKESK. Germline trimming cut 4 bases from V and 2 bases from J; bases unmatched to any gene: 7. Here the CDR3 reads CASSPQQGQNYGYTF. The CDR3 DNA is TGTGCCAGCAGCCCCCAACAGGGGCAGAACTATGGCTACACCTTC.

The genes are TRBV6-6 and TRBJ1-3; a possible D gene is TRBD1 (5 bases). The V end was cut by 5 bases, the J end by 4 bases, with 15 bases between. This CDR3 comprises 15 residues. Germline V CDR1 and CDR2: MNHNY, SVGAGI (reference sequence). CDR3 protein: CASSVGHLLGNTIYF. The CDR3 nucleotides are TGTGCCAGCAGTGTTGGACATCTCCTCGGAAACACCATATATTTT.

The chain combines TRBV5-1 with TRBJ1-3; TRBD1 matches 8 bases. The CDR3 loop spans 15 amino acids. V lost 4 bases and J lost 0; bases outside the gene matches: 3. CDR1 is SGHRS, CDR2 YFSETQ, per germline. The CDR3 region has the DNA TGCGCCAGCAGCATGGACAGGGACTCTGGAAACACCATATATTTT. It yields the protein CASSMDRDSGNTIYF.

As for this clone: The junction and the germline gene differ at one end; a read error may be behind it. For the CDR3, the DNA is TGTGCCAGCATTTACACCAACACCGGGGAGCTGTTTTTT. This sequence encodes CASIYTNTGELFF. The chain couples TRBV6-5 to TRBJ2-2; no clear D gene. CDR3 length: 13 amino acids. Per germline, CDR1 MNHEY and CDR2 SVGAGI.

The rearrangement uses TRBV6-1 and TRBJ2-2; D is perhaps TRBD1 (6 bases). The CDR3 runs to 14 residues. Germline V gene lookup returns CDR1 MNHNS and CDR2 SASEGT. Trimming took off 6 bases at V and 3 bases at J, with 11 bases between the two ends. The CDR3 region has the DNA TGTGCCAGCAGGGCGGACAGCGACACCGGGGAGCTGTTTTTT. Protein sequence: CASRADSDTGELFF.

The chain recombines TRBV2 with TRBJ2-5; D unclear. Germline V gene data show CDR1 as SNHLY and CDR2 as FYNNEI. The V end was cut by 2 bases, the J end by 11 bases, with 9 bases between. The CDR3 loop spans 11 amino acids. CDR3 coding DNA: TGTGCCAGCAGTGAAATACCGCCTCAGTACTTC. The encoded protein is CASSEIPPQYF.

Judged by abundance, this clone is medium-sized. The CDR3: CASLLGGQNTEAFF. Written as DNA, the CDR3 is TGTGCCAGCTTGTTGGGAGGACAGAACACTGAAGCTTTCTTT. The J gene is TRBJ1-1, the V gene TRBV2; weak D call: TRBD1 (5 bases). CDR3 length equals 14 residues. V was shortened by 8 bases and J by 1 base, with 14 bases between the two germline ends. Germline V CDR1 and CDR2: SNHLY, FYNNEI.

The chain is built from TRBV5-1 and TRBJ1-6; 8 positions match TRBD1. CDR1 is SGHRS, CDR2 YFSETQ, per germline. This CDR3 region has 15 residues. V was clipped by 6 bases and J by 6 bases; unmatched bases: 8. CDR3 residues: CASKDGTGSNSPLHF. The CDR3 coding sequence is TGCGCCAGCAAAGACGGGACAGGCAGTAATTCACCCCTCCACTTT.

This chain links TRBV2 with TRBJ1-5; D possibly corresponds to TRBD1 (6 bases). The CDR3 runs to 17 residues. The germline CDR1 and CDR2 sequences are SNHLY and FYNNEI. Trimming removed 4 bases at V and 3 bases at J, with 19 bases between. CDR3: CASSGVRGWPTNQPQHF. The CDR3 nucleotides are TGTGCCAGCAGTGGAGTTAGGGGGTGGCCCACCAATCAGCCCCAGCATTTT.

V gene TRBV7-2 combines with J gene TRBJ2-2, with TRBD1 as a possible D gene (6 bases). V was clipped by 4 bases and J by 5 bases, with 8 bases between them. The CDR3 spans 13 residues. From germline, CDR1 is SGHTA and CDR2 FQGNSA. CDR3 in DNA: TGTGCCAGCAGCTCCGACAGGACCGGGGAGCTGTTTTTT. Its translation is CASSSDRTGELFF.

The chain employs TRBV18 and TRBJ1-3; the D is unclear. The germline V and J ends were trimmed by 3 bases and 0 bases, with 12 bases remaining between them. CDR3 length equals 16 residues. In germline, CDR1 is KGHSH, CDR2 LQKENI. The CDR3 protein is CASSPVGGNSGNTIYF. In DNA, the CDR3 is TGTGCCAGCTCACCCGTGGGCGGAAACTCTGGAAACACCATATATTTT.

This clone was seen just once. The chain uses TRBV11-2 and TRBJ1-1; the match to TRBD1 covers 7 bases. The length of the CDR3 is 16 residues. Per germline, CDR1 SGHAT and CDR2 FQNNGV. The V and J ends lost 5 bases and 0 bases, in that order; junction bases with no gene match: 9. As DNA, the CDR3 is TGTGCCAGCAGCATCAGCGCCGGGACAGTGAACACTGAAGCTTTCTTT. This sequence encodes CASSISAGTVNTEAFF.

The chain carries TRBV6-1 and TRBJ2-7; tentatively, D is TRBD2 (5 bases). CDR1 and CDR2 from the germline V gene are MNHNS and SASEGT. The CDR3 totals 15 residues. Trimming left V 5 bases short and J 0 bases short, with 14 bases between. The CDR3 bases are TGTGCCAGCAGTTCCTGGACGGCGGGCTCCTACGAGCAGTACTTC. Protein sequence: CASSSWTAGSYEQYF.

The chain recombines TRBV7-8 with TRBJ2-3; 7 nucleotides line up with TRBD2. The CDR3 runs 16 residues. Germline trimming cut 5 bases from V and 2 bases from J; bases unmatched to any gene: 10. Germline-derived CDR1 and CDR2 are SGHVS and FQNEAQ. The CDR3 DNA sequence: TGTGCCAGCAGCAAGCGGGACCAGATCTACACAGATACGCAGTATTTT. It is translated as CASSKRDQIYTDTQYF.

The CDR3 spells CASRTGSSNQPQHF. The CDR3 DNA is TGTGCCAGTAGAACCGGGAGTAGCAATCAGCCCCAGCATTTT. This chain joins TRBV19 and TRBJ1-5; D gene ambiguous. CDR1 and CDR2 from the germline V gene are LNHDA and SQIVND (reference sequence). Trimming took 6 bases from V and 0 from J, leaving 9 bases between them. The CDR3 is 14 amino acids.

This clone was observed once. The rearrangement joins TRBV7-3 to TRBJ1-5, with D maybe TRBD1 (5 bases). CDR3 size: 14 residues. Germline values: CDR1 SGHTA, CDR2 FQGTGA. Trimming took off 6 bases at V and 5 bases at J, with 14 bases between the two ends. In nucleotides, the CDR3 is TGTGCCAGCAGTTCCGACAGTCCGTATCAGCCCCAGCATTTT. Amino acid sequence: CASSSDSPYQPQHF.

This chain connects TRBV28 to TRBJ1-3, with D possibly being TRBD1 (5 bases). V was trimmed by 7 bases and J by 0 bases, leaving 13 bases between them. This CDR3 has 15 residues. Germline CDR1 MDHEN, CDR2 SYDVKM. CDR3 bases: TGTGCCAGCACCAAGAGACAGAGCTCTGGAAACACCATATATTTT. Translating it yields CASTKRQSSGNTIYF.

Written as DNA, the CDR3 is TGTGCCAGCAGTCCTACAAGGACAGTCTACGAGCAGTACTTC. Translation: CASSPTRTVYEQYF. The chain is built from TRBV28 and TRBJ2-7, with D perhaps TRBD1 (6 bases). Trimming shortened V by 5 bases and J by 3 bases, and 14 bases separated the two germline ends. Germline loops: CDR1 MDHEN, CDR2 SYDVKM. The CDR3 covers 14 residues.

The chain links TRBV11-2 to TRBJ1-5; D not resolved. Germline V lookup: CDR1 SGHAT, CDR2 FQNNGV. This CDR3 has 13 residues. V lost 5 bases to trimming and J lost 5 bases, with 10 bases between them. CDR3 DNA sequence: TGTGCCAGCAGCCCCGGGTATGATCAGCCCCAGCATTTT. Its protein is CASSPGYDQPQHF.

V usage is TRBV7-4 and J usage is TRBJ1-5; the match to TRBD1 covers 10 bases. CDR3 length: 18 amino acids. V lost 5 bases and J lost 2; bases outside the gene matches: 12. Germline CDR1 and CDR2: SGHVT and SQSDAQ. The CDR3 DNA sequence: TGTGCCAGCAGCCCCGACGGGACAGGGGCGGCGGGCAATCAGCCCCAGCATTTT. The encoded protein is CASSPDGTGAAGNQPQHF.

This clone was seen only once. The chain uses TRBV10-3 and TRBJ2-1, with 8 bases lining up with TRBD2. This CDR3 region has 12 residues. Unmatched junction bases numbered 0, after V lost 6 bases and J lost 5 bases. CDR1 and CDR2 (germline): ENHRY, SYGVKD. The CDR3 DNA sequence: TGTGCCATCAGCGGGGGGGACAATGAGCAGTTCTTC. Its protein is CAISGGDNEQFF.

The chain is built from TRBV18 and TRBJ2-5; D gene unclear. V was shortened by 3 bases and J by 0 bases, with 5 bases between the two germline ends. Germline V gives CDR1 KGHSH, CDR2 LQKENI. This CDR3 is built from 13 residues. The CDR3 region has the DNA TGTGCCAGCTCACCCGCCAACCAAGAGACCCAGTACTTC. This encodes CASSPANQETQYF.

CDR3 region: CASSQGDKSATNEKLFF. The CDR3 nucleotides are TGTGCCAGCAGCCAAGGGGACAAGTCCGCAACTAATGAAAAACTGTTTTTT. The chain couples TRBV4-2 to TRBJ1-4; D is perhaps TRBD1 (6 bases). Germline V gene lookup returns CDR1 LGHNA and CDR2 YNFKEQ. This CDR3 comprises 17 residues. The germline V and J ends were trimmed by 1 base and 0 bases, with 12 bases remaining between them.

The chain has TRBV5-1 and TRBJ2-3; tentatively, D is TRBD1 (6 bases). The V end was cut by 2 bases, the J end by 2 bases, with 15 bases between. This CDR3 has 16 amino acids. Germline-derived CDR1 and CDR2 are SGHRS and YFSETQ. CDR3 region: CASSLEAGAFTDTQYF. CDR3 in DNA: TGCGCCAGCAGCTTAGAGGCAGGGGCATTCACAGATACGCAGTATTTT. Based on the CDR3 plus reference TRBV5-1 and TRBJ2-3, the full variable domain is KAGVTQTPRYLIKTRGQQVTLSCSPISGHRSVSWYQQTPGQGLQFLFEYFSETQRNKGNFPGRFSGRQFSNSRSEMNVSTLELGDSALYLCASSLEAGAFTDTQYFGPGTRLTVL.

The V gene is TRBV5-1, the J gene TRBJ1-1, with a possible D match to TRBD1 (6 bases). V was trimmed by 0 bases and J by 0 bases, leaving 15 bases between them. Germline V gives CDR1 SGHRS, CDR2 YFSETQ. The CDR3 has 17 amino acids. The CDR3 here is CASSLEGGRGLNTEAFF. The CDR3 DNA reads as TGCGCCAGCAGCTTGGAAGGGGGAAGGGGGTTGAACACTGAAGCTTTCTTT.

This chain connects TRBV19 to TRBJ1-2; D remains unclear. The germline V gene has CDR1 LNHDA and CDR2 SQIVND (reference sequence). This CDR3 is built from 15 residues. V dropped 7 bases and J dropped 7 bases, with 22 bases sitting between them. CDR3 DNA sequence: TGTGCCAGTATCTATTTTCGGATCATATGTCGTGGCTACACCTTC. This sequence encodes CASIYFRIICRGYTF.

This rearrangement joins TRBV5-1 to TRBJ1-2; 9 bases agree with TRBD1. J gave up 1 base and V 0 bases, and 10 bases lay outside the gene matches. The CDR3 runs 18 residues. The V gene's germline CDR1 is SGHRS and CDR2 YFSETQ. For the CDR3, the DNA is TGCGCCAGCAGCTTGGGGGCGGGACAGGGCCCTCATAACTATGGCTACACCTTC. This gives the protein CASSLGAGQGPHNYGYTF.